The T cell receptor beta chain described here comes from a study of cytomegalovirus exposure and HLA in healthy donors. Details on this clone: Its antigen is not identified.

The PCR ran on 60 Vbeta and 13 Jbeta primers. Method: immunoSEQ multiplex PCR; TCRdb's copy keeps in-frame clones and lacks some. The sample records 150,000 to 200,000 clones, roughly 85% being singletons. V gave up 5 bases and J gave up 6 bases; unmatched junction bases: 26. The CDR3 is 20 residues long. The germline CDR1 and CDR2 sequences are SGHRS and YFSETQ. At the time of sampling, donors were nominally healthy, though unrecorded immune exposures were likely. Broader study findings: In a later analysis, HLA-associated beta chains showed higher expansion and lower generation probabilities than comparable chains.

The sequenced material came from PBMCs. The J gene is TRBJ1-3, the V gene TRBV5-1, with TRBD1 identical over 7 bases. The receptor was derived from a man aged 18 to 29 in good health and CMV-seropositive. CDR3 DNA: TGCGCCAGCAGTTGTCACCGGGACAGCGATCCCCGGGTCCCCTTAAACACCATATATTTT. This sequence encodes CASSCHRDSDPRVPLNTIYF.